This T cell receptor (beta chain) was sequenced in a study of CD8 T cells in ankylosing spondylitis. One entry per CDR3 protein, called by TCRdb with MiXCR from the 5' RACE reads. This sample has tens of thousands of distinct CDR3 sequences; 6% occur once, and the top ten carry approximately 12%. The table lists this clonotype with many counts. The TCR was taken from a male donor with ankylosing spondylitis or in good health (not recorded which). The sequenced sample was blood, either unsorted or a sorted T cell fraction (not recorded which).

The CDR3 loop reads CATSRDLPGEQYF. The CDR3 bases are TGTGCCACCAGCAGAGATTTGCCGGGGGAGCAGTACTTC. The chain has TRBV15 and TRBJ2-7; possibly TRBD2 for D (5 bases). Germline V gives CDR1 LNHNV, CDR2 YYDKDF (reference sequence). This CDR3 spans 13 amino acids. Trimming shortened V by 0 bases and J by 7 bases, and 10 bases separated the two germline ends.